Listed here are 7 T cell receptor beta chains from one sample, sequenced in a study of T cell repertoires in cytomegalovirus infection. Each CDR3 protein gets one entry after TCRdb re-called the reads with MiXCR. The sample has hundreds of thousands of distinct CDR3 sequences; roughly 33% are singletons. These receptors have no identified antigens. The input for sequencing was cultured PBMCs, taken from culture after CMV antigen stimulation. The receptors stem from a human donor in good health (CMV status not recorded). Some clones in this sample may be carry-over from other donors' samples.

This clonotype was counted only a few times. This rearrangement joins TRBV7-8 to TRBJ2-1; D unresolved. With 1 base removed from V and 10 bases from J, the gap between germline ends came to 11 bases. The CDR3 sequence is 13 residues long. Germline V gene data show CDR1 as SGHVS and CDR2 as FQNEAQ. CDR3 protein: CASSLGPRVEQFF. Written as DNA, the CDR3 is TGTGCCAGCAGCTTAGGCCCCCGGGTGGAGCAGTTCTTC.

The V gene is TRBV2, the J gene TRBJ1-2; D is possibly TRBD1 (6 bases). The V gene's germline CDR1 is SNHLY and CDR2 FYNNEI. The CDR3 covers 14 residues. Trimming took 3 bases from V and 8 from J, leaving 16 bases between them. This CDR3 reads CASSDRTAMVGYTF. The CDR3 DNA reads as TGTGCCAGCAGTGACCGGACAGCTATGGTCGGCTACACCTTC.

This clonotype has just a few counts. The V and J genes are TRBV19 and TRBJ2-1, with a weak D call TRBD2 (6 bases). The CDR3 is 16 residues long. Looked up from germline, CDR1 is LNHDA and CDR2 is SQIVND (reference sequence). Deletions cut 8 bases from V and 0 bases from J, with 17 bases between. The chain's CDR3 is CASSISGGSSYNEQFF. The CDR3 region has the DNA TGTGCCAGTTCGATTAGCGGAGGGTCCTCCTACAATGAGCAGTTCTTC.

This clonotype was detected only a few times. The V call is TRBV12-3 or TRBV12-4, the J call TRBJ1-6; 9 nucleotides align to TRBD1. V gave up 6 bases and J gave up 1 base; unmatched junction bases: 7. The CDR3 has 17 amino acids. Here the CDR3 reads CASSGTGGHSYNSPLHF. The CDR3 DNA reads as TGTGCCAGCAGCGGTACAGGGGGCCATTCCTATAATTCACCCCTCCACTTT.

CDR3 in DNA: TGTGCCATCAAAGCCGGGACAGGGGAAGACCAAGAGACCCAGTACTTC. Protein: CAIKAGTGEDQETQYF. The chain combines TRBV10-3 with TRBJ2-5; the match to TRBD1 covers 10 bases. V shed 7 bases, J shed 0 bases, and the junction held 8 bases outside the gene matches. The CDR3 spans 16 residues. Germline V gives CDR1 ENHRY, CDR2 SYGVKD.

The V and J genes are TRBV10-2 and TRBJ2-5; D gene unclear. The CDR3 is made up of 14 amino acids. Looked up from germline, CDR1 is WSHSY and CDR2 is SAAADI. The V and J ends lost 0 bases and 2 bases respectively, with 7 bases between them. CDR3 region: CASSESGRQETQYF. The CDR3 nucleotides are TGCGCCAGCAGTGAGTCGGGTAGACAAGAGACCCAGTACTTC.

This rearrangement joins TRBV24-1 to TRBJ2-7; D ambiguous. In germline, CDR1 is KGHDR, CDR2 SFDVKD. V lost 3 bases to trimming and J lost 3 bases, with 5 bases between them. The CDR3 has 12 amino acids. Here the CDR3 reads CATSDRNYEQYF. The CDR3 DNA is TGTGCCACCAGTGATCGCAACTACGAGCAGTACTTC.